Sequencing of this T cell receptor beta chain was carried out in a study of technical replicates of blood from a few donors. Per germline, CDR1 MGHRA and CDR2 YSYEKL. The V end lost 1 base, the J end lost 2 bases, and 12 bases lay between the germline ends. CDR3 length equals 15 residues. Here immunoSEQ multiplex PCR was the method, and the copy in TCRdb shows in-frame clones only, minus some. The data contain 50,000 to 60,000 clones, 91% of them singletons. The receptor was isolated from a human donor in good health. Some clones in this sample may be carry-over from other donors' samples. V gene TRBV4-1 combines with J gene TRBJ2-7; D is unresolved. Sequencing was done on a sample of PBMCs. The CDR3 region is CASSQGAQLTYEQYF. CDR3 sequence (DNA): TGCGCCAGCAGCCAAGGGGCACAGTTGACCTACGAGCAGTACTTC.